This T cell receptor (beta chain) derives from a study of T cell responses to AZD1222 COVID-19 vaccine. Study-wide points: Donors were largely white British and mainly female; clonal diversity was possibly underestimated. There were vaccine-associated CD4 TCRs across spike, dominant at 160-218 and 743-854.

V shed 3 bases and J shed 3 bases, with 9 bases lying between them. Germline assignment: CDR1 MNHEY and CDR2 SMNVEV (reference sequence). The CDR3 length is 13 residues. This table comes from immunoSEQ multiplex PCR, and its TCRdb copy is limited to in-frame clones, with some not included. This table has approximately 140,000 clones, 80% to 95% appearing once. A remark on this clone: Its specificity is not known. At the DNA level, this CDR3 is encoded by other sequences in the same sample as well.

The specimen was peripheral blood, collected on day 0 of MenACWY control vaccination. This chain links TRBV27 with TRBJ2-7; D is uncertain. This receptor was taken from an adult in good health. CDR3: CASSLGPGYEQYF. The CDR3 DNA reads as TGTGCCAGCAGTTTGGGCCCCGGCTACGAGCAGTACTTC.